A selection of T cell receptor beta chains follows, all from one sample in a study of blood T cell repertoires in COVID-19. TCRdb's copy holds only in-frame clones and misses some; the assay was immunoSEQ multiplex PCR. This table holds fewer than 50,000 clones, around 84% found once. Material for sequencing was peripheral blood. Source of these receptors: a human donor in a cohort sampled during active COVID-19. The CDR3 runs from the conserved cysteine through the conserved F or W. The order of the fields is J gene, D gene, V gene, clone size, CDR3 protein, CDR3 DNA. D genes are given only for firm matches. Clone size is not always given. Where it is, it says once, few, many or a class for expanded clones.

TRBJ1-5 | . | TRBV6-2/TRBV6-3 | . | CASSPGDNQPQHF | TGTGCCAGCAGTCCAGGGGACAATCAGCCCCAGCATTTT
TRBJ2-3 | . | TRBV3-1/TRBV3-2 | . | CASSQTLRDTQYF | TGTGCCAGCAGCCAAACTCTCCGGGATACGCAGTATTTT
TRBJ1-2 | . | TRBV5-1 | . | CASSLGAAYGYTF | TGCGCCAGCAGCTTGGGGGCAGCCTATGGCTACACCTTC
TRBJ1-1 | TRBD1 | TRBV10-3 | . | CAISEQGEDTEAFF | TGTGCCATCAGTGAGCAGGGGGAGGACACTGAAGCTTTCTTT
TRBJ2-1 | TRBD2 | TRBV5-6 | . | CASTALLAAYNEQFF | TGTGCCAGCACGGCGCTACTAGCGGCCTACAATGAGCAGTTCTTC
TRBJ2-3 | . | TRBV30 | once | CAWTISYIGDTQYF | TGTGCCTGGACCATTTCCTACATCGGGGATACGCAGTATTTT
TRBJ1-1 | . | TRBV28 | . | CASSLQGHTEAFF | TGTGCCAGCAGTCTTCAGGGCCACACTGAAGCTTTCTTT
TRBJ2-2 | TRBD1 | TRBV7-8 | . | CASNLGQGPTGELFF | TGTGCCAGCAACCTAGGACAGGGGCCCACCGGGGAGCTGTTTTTT
TRBJ2-7 | TRBD1 | TRBV7-8 | . | CASSSGTGVDEQYF | TGTGCCAGCAGTTCCGGGACAGGGGTCGACGAGCAGTACTTC
TRBJ2-2 | TRBD1 | TRBV19 | once | CASKSSGTGENTGELFF | TGTGCCAGTAAAAGCTCCGGGACAGGAGAGAACACCGGGGAGCTGTTTTTT
TRBJ1-5 | . | TRBV7-8 | . | CASSQGIQPQHF | TGTGCCAGCAGTCAGGGGATTCAGCCCCAGCATTTT
TRBJ2-1 | TRBD1 | TRBV24-1 | . | CATSDHTGGKGSYNEQFF | TGTGCCACCAGTGATCACACAGGGGGTAAGGGGTCCTACAATGAGCAGTTCTTC
TRBJ1-1 | . | TRBV6-5 | . | CASRQDRNTEAFF | TGTGCCAGCAGGCAGGACAGGAACACTGAAGCTTTCTTT
TRBJ1-1 | TRBD1 | TRBV9 | . | CASSLRTGNTEAFF | TGTGCCAGCAGCCTCCGGACAGGGAACACTGAAGCTTTCTTT
TRBJ1-1 | . | TRBV13 | . | CASSPWQNTEAFF | TGTGCCAGCAGCCCCTGGCAGAACACTGAAGCTTTCTTT
TRBJ2-3 | TRBD2 | TRBV30 | . | CALTGTSGSFTDTQYF | TGTGCCTTAACCGGGACTAGCGGGAGTTTCACAGATACGCAGTATTTT
TRBJ2-5 | . | TRBV7-9 | few | CASSSTALQETQYF | TGTGCCAGCAGCTCCACTGCTCTCCAAGAGACCCAGTACTTC
TRBJ1-4 | TRBD1 | TRBV5-1 | . | CASRRTGGKEKLFF | TGCGCCAGCAGAAGGACAGGGGGAAAAGAAAAACTGTTTTTT
TRBJ2-1 | . | TRBV5-4 | . | CASSLLDEQFF | TGTGCCAGCAGCTTACTGGATGAGCAGTTCTTC
TRBJ2-5 | . | TRBV2 | . | CASSPGTTPEQTQYF | TGTGCCAGCAGCCCCGGGACAACCCCAGAACAGACCCAGTACTTC
TRBJ2-2 | TRBD1 | TRBV5-1 | . | CASSPDRGPTGELFF | TGCGCCAGCAGCCCCGACAGGGGTCCCACCGGGGAGCTGTTTTTT
TRBJ1-5 | TRBD1 | TRBV6-5 | . | CASSLDRGHQPQHF | TGTGCCAGCAGCTTAGACAGGGGGCATCAGCCCCAGCATTTT
TRBJ2-4 | TRBD2 | TRBV7-9 | . | CASSLGTSGSSWNIQYF | TGTGCCAGCAGCCTCGGGACTAGCGGGAGTTCATGGAACATTCAGTACTTC
TRBJ1-2 | . | TRBV4-3 | . | CASSQAYRANGYTF | TGCGCCAGCAGCCAAGCCTACAGGGCGAATGGCTACACCTTC
TRBJ1-5 | . | TRBV2 | . | CASSRRDSWDQPQHF | TGTGCCAGCAGTAGACGGGACTCATGGGATCAGCCCCAGCATTTT
TRBJ2-1 | TRBD2 | TRBV28 | . | CASSLGKREINEQFF | TGTGCCAGCAGTTTAGGAAAGCGGGAGATTAATGAGCAGTTCTTC
TRBJ2-6 | TRBD1 | TRBV18 | . | CASSPRRDSSGANVLTF | TGTGCCAGCTCACCTCGACGGGACAGCTCTGGGGCCAACGTCCTGACTTTC
TRBJ2-7 | TRBD2 | TRBV6-5 | . | CASRRSSGSSYEQYF | TGTGCCAGCAGGCGAAGCAGCGGGAGCTCCTACGAGCAGTACTTC
TRBJ1-2 | . | TRBV7-9 | . | CASSFARVDGYTF | TGTGCCAGCAGCTTTGCCAGGGTAGATGGCTACACCTTC
TRBJ1-1 | . | TRBV5-1 | few | CASSLRGSTEAFF | TGCGCCAGCAGCTTAAGGGGATCCACTGAAGCTTTCTTT
TRBJ1-3 | TRBD1 | TRBV20-1 | . | CSASEGAANTIYF | TGCAGTGCTAGTGAGGGGGCGGCGAACACCATATATTTT
TRBJ2-7 | . | TRBV6-2/TRBV6-3 | once | CASSYGAVGSYEQYF | TGTGCCAGCAGTTACGGAGCGGTGGGGTCCTACGAGCAGTACTTC
TRBJ2-1 | TRBD1 | TRBV5-1 | . | CASSFRTGSDEQFF | TGCGCCAGCAGCTTTCGGACAGGGAGCGATGAGCAGTTCTTC
TRBJ2-7 | . | TRBV7-2 | . | CASSPRLAAPYEQYF | TGTGCCAGCAGCCCCCGTTTAGCGGCTCCCTACGAGCAGTACTTC
TRBJ1-4 | TRBD1 | TRBV4-1 | . | CASKQGTNEKLFF | TGCGCCAGCAAACAGGGGACTAATGAAAAACTGTTTTTT
TRBJ2-1 | TRBD2 | TRBV6-5 | . | CASSRGLAGGYEQFF | TGTGCCAGCAGCCGCGGACTAGCGGGGGGCTATGAGCAGTTCTTC
TRBJ2-7 | TRBD1 | TRBV3-1/TRBV3-2 | . | CASSQEGRGQSYF | TGTGCCAGCAGCCAAGAAGGTAGGGGGCAGTCGTACTTC
TRBJ1-3 | TRBD1 | TRBV27 | . | CASSPRGRGAGNTIYF | TGTGCCAGCAGTCCTAGGGGCAGGGGGGCCGGAAACACCATATATTTT
TRBJ1-2 | . | TRBV19 | . | CASSISGTNYGYTF | TGTGCCAGTAGTATATCCGGGACTAACTATGGCTACACCTTC
TRBJ2-7 | TRBD2 | TRBV5-1 | once | CASASGGHSYEQYF | TGCGCCAGCGCAAGCGGGGGGCACTCCTACGAGCAGTACTTC
TRBJ2-2 | TRBD2 | TRBV19 | . | CASSGVDAGGRPGELFF | TGTGCCAGTAGTGGGGTCGATGCGGGGGGCAGACCCGGGGAGCTGTTTTTT
TRBJ1-5 | . | TRBV6-6 | few | CASSVQGGSNQPQHF | TGTGCCAGCAGTGTTCAGGGAGGTAGCAATCAGCCCCAGCATTTT
TRBJ2-2 | TRBD2 | TRBV7-7 | . | CASSLAGGPPGELFF | TGTGCTAGCAGCTTAGCGGGAGGGCCCCCCGGGGAGCTGTTTTTT
TRBJ2-2 | TRBD2 | TRBV15 | once | CATGGRAWTGELFF | TGTGCCACCGGCGGGAGGGCCTGGACCGGGGAGCTGTTTTTT
TRBJ2-2 | TRBD2 | TRBV7-2 | . | CASNRGGRRGTGELFF | TGTGCCAGCAACCGGGGGGGGCGCCGGGGCACCGGGGAGCTGTTTTTT
TRBJ1-5 | TRBD1 | TRBV6-6 | few | CASSYGQGAGPQHF | TGTGCCAGCAGTTACGGACAGGGGGCAGGGCCCCAGCATTTT
TRBJ1-6 | . | TRBV11-3 | medium-sized | CASSLGQSNSPLHF | TGTGCCAGCAGCTTAGGACAGTCCAATTCACCCCTCCACTTT
TRBJ1-2 | TRBD1 | TRBV5-4 | . | CASSLKGADGYTF | TGTGCCAGCAGCTTGAAGGGGGCAGATGGCTACACCTTC
TRBJ2-7 | . | TRBV6-5 | once | CASRETLYEQYF | TGTGCCAGCCGGGAGACCCTCTACGAGCAGTACTTC
TRBJ1-1 | TRBD1 | TRBV29-1 | . | CSVEGQGAMVTEAFF | TGCAGCGTTGAGGGGCAGGGGGCGATGGTCACTGAAGCTTTCTTT
TRBJ1-1 | . | TRBV11-2 | . | CASSLPRDTNTEAFF | TGTGCCAGCAGCTTACCCCGGGACACAAACACTGAAGCTTTCTTT
TRBJ2-1 | TRBD2 | TRBV11-2 | . | CASSLGLAGERGNEQFF | TGTGCCAGCAGCTTAGGTCTAGCGGGAGAAAGGGGCAATGAGCAGTTCTTC
TRBJ1-1 | . | TRBV18 | . | CASSPQGTEAFF | TGTGCCAGCTCACCCCAGGGCACTGAAGCTTTCTTT
TRBJ2-7 | . | TRBV25-1 | . | CASQGSSYEQYF | TGTGCCAGCCAGGGGTCCTCCTACGAGCAGTACTTC
TRBJ1-2 | . | TRBV20-1 | . | CSASPGQGYYGYTF | TGCAGTGCTAGTCCCGGGCAGGGTTACTATGGCTACACCTTC
TRBJ2-2 | . | TRBV5-4 | . | CASSLSSQGTVTGELFF | TGTGCCAGCAGCTTGTCCTCCCAGGGGACGGTCACCGGGGAGCTGTTTTTT
TRBJ1-1 | TRBD1 | TRBV7-2 | . | CASSTRTGNTEAFF | TGTGCCAGCAGCACCCGGACAGGGAACACTGAAGCTTTCTTT
TRBJ2-7 | . | TRBV27 | . | CASSSPGSTSYEQYF | TGTGCCAGCAGTTCCCCGGGTAGCACCTCCTACGAGCAGTACTTC